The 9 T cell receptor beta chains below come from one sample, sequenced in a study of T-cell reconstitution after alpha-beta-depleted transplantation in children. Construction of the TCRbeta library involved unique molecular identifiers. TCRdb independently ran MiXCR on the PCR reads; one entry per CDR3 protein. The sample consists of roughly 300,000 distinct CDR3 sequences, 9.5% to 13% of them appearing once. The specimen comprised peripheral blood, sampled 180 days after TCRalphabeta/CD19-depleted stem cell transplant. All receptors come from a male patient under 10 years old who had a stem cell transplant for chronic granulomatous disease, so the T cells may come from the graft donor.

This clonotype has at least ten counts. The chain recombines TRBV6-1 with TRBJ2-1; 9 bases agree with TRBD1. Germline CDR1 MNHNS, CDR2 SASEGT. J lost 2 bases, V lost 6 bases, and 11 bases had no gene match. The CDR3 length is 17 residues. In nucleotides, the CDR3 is TGTGCCAGCAGGCTAACCTCGGGACAGGGACCCTACAATGAGCAGTTCTTC. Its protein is CASRLTSGQGPYNEQFF.

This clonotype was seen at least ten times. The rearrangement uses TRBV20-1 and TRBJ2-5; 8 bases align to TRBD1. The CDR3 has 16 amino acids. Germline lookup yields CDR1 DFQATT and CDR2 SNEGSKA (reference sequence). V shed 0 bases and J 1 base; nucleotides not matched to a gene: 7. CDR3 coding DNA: TGCAGTGCTAGAGATTTCAGGGGGCAACGCCAAGAGACCCAGTACTTC. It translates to CSARDFRGQRQETQYF.

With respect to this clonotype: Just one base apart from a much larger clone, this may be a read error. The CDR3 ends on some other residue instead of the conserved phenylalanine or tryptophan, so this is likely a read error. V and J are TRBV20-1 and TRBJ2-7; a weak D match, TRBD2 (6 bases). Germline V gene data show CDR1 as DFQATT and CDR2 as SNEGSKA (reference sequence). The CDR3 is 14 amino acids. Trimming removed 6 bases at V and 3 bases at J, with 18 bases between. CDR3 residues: CSAPPGTGGYEQYL. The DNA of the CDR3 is TGCAGTGCCCCCCCCGGGACCGGGGGCTACGAGCAGTACCTC.

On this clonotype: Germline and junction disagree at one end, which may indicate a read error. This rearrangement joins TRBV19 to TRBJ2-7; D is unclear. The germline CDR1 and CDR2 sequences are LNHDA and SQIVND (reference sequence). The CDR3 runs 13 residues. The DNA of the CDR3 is TGTACCAGTAATGTCAGAAGCTTTTACGAGCAGTACTTC. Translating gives CTSNVRSFYEQYF. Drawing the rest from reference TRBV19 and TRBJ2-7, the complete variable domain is DGGITQSPKYLFRKEGQNVTLSCEQNLNHDAMYWYRQDPGQGLRLIYYSQIVNDFQKGDIAEGYSVSREKKESFPLTVTSAQKNPTAFYLCTSNVRSFYEQYFGPGTRLTVT.

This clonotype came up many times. The CDR3 loop is CASSRIPGGGASDGYTF. CDR3 DNA sequence: TGTGCCAGCAGCCGAATACCGGGAGGGGGCGCATCCGATGGCTACACCTTC. The gene calls are TRBV7-8 and TRBJ1-2; TRBD1 matches at 7 bases. With V trimmed by 5 bases and J by 6 bases, 18 bases remained unmatched. The germline CDR1 and CDR2 sequences are SGHVS and FQNEAQ. This CDR3 contains 17 residues.

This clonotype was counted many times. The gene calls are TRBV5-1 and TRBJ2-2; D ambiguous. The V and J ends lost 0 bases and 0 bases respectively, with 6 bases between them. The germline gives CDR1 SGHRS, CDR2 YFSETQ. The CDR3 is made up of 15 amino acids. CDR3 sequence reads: CASSLEASNTGELFF. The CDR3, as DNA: TGCGCCAGCAGCTTGGAAGCTTCGAACACCGGGGAGCTGTTTTTT.

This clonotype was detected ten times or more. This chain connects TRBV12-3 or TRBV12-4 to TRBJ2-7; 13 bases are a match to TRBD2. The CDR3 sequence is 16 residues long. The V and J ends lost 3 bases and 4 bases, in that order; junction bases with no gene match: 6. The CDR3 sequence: CASSFTSGRARYEQYF. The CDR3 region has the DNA TGTGCCAGCAGTTTCACTAGCGGGAGGGCCAGGTACGAGCAGTACTTC.

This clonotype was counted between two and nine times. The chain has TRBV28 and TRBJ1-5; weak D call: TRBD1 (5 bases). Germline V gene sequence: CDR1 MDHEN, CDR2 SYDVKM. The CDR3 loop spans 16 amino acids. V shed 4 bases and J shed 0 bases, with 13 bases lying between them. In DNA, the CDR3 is TGTGCCAGCAGTTCCTTCCCCGACAGTAGCAATCAGCCCCAGCATTTT. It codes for CASSSFPDSSNQPQHF.

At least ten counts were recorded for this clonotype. The DNA of the CDR3 is TGTGCCACTCAGGGGATGGTAGCGGGAGTTTTGTCGTCCTACGAGCAGTACTTC. Protein sequence: CATQGMVAGVLSSYEQYF. The chain combines TRBV11-1 with TRBJ2-7; 9 bases agree with TRBD2. The CDR3 is made up of 18 amino acids. In germline, CDR1 is SGHAT, CDR2 FQDESV (reference sequence). Trimming took 10 bases from V and 1 from J; bases not matched to a gene: 20.